This T cell receptor (beta chain) came from a study of cytomegalovirus exposure and HLA in healthy donors. Across the whole study: Among the 398 genotyped donors, approximately 81% were placed in the Caucasian-associated ancestry cluster. General study points: A later examination showed that TCR association rates differed by HLA locus, with DRB1 most and HLA-C fewest. TCR beta chains numbering 150 to 200 were designated cytomegalovirus-associated.

Worth noting for this clone: Its matching antigen is unknown.

Amplification used 60 Vbeta primers and 13 Jbeta primers. Sequencing used immunoSEQ multiplex PCR; TCRdb keeps in-frame clones, though not all of them. This sample has 160,000 or so clones, with roughly 85% found just once. The CDR3 extends over 14 amino acids. Germline V gene lookup returns CDR1 MNHEY and CDR2 SVGAGI. The V end was cut by 6 bases, the J end by 1 base, with 12 bases between. The specimen was PBMCs. This receptor was taken from a man in his forties in good health and CMV-seronegative. The chain links TRBV6-5 to TRBJ1-1; D gene unclear. The CDR3 nucleotides are TGTGCCAGCAGACTGAGGACTCCGAACACTGAAGCTTTCTTT. Amino acid sequence: CASRLRTPNTEAFF.